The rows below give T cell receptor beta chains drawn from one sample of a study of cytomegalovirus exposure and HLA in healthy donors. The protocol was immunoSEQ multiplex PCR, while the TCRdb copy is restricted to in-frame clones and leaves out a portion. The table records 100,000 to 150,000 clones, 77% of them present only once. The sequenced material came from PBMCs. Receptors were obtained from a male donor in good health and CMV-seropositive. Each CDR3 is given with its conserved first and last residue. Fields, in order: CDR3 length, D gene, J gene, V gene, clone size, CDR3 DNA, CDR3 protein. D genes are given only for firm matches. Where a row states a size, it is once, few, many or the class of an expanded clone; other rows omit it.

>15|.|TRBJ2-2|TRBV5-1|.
TGCGCCAGCAGCTTGACCGGTGAACTGGCCGGGGAGCTGTTTTTT
CASSLTGELAGELFF
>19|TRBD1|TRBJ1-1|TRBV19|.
TGTGCCAGTAGTATTTGGGCTCCGGGACAGGGGGCCCTGAACACTGAAGCTTTCTTT
CASSIWAPGQGALNTEAFF
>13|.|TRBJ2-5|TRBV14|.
TGTGCCAGCAGTAATGAGGGATGGGAGACCCAGTACTTC
CASSNEGWETQYF
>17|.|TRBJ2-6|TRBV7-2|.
TGTGCCAGCAGCCCCGCGGGGGCCTTGACTGGGGCCAACGTCCTGACTTTC
CASSPAGALTGANVLTF
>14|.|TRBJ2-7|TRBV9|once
TGTGCCAGCAGCGTCACTTCAGGGACCTACGAGCAGTACTTC
CASSVTSGTYEQYF
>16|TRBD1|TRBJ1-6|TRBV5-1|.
TGCGCCAGCAGCTTGCAAGGGGGCCCGGATAATTCACCCCTCCACTTT
CASSLQGGPDNSPLHF
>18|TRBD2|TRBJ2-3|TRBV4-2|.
TGTGCCAGCAGCCGCCATTCCGACGCGGGAGGCCGCACAGATACGCAGTATTTT
CASSRHSDAGGRTDTQYF
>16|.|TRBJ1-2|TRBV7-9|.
TGTGCCAGCAGCTTAGGGACAGCGGGGGACCTTTATGGCTACACCTTC
CASSLGTAGDLYGYTF
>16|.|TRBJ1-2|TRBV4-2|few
TGTGCCAGCAGCCAAGAGGCAACTACTACGGGCTATGGCTACACCTTC
CASSQEATTTGYGYTF
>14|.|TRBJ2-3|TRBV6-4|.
TGTGCCAGCAGCCGTACTGCAAGCACAGATACGCAGTATTTT
CASSRTASTDTQYF
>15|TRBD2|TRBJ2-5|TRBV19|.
TGTGCCAGTAGTATGTCGGGACTAGCGGAAGAGACCCAGTACTTC
CASSMSGLAEETQYF
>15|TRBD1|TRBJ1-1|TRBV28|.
TGTGCCAGCGACGTAGTTGGGACAGGGGACACTGAAGCTTTCTTT
CASDVVGTGDTEAFF
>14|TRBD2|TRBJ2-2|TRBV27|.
TGTGCCAGCAGTCCCCCCGGGAGGGCCGGGGAGCTGTTTTTT
CASSPPGRAGELFF
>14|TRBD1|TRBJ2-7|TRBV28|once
TGTGCCAGCAGTTTATCAGGGACAGGGGTCGAGCAGTACTTC
CASSLSGTGVEQYF
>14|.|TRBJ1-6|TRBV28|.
TGTGCCAGCAGTTCGACAGGCTTCCCTACACCCCTCCACTTT
CASSSTGFPTPLHF
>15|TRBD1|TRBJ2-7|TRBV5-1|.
TGCGCCAGCAGCTTGGGGGGGACAGTCAACTACGAGCAGTACTTC
CASSLGGTVNYEQYF
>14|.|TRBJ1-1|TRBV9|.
TGTGCCAGCAGCCTCGGGGTAATTGAAACTGAAGCTTTCTTT
CASSLGVIETEAFF
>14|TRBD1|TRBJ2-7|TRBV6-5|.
TGTGCCAGCAGGAGAGGCCAGGGGGCCCACGAGCAGTACTTC
CASRRGQGAHEQYF
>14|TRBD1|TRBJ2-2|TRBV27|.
TGTGCCAGCAGTAAGGACAGGGCTACCGGGGAGCTGTTTTTT
CASSKDRATGELFF
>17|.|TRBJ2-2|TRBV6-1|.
TGTGCCAGCAGTGAAGCTCTCTGGGGAGTTAACACCGGGGAGCTGTTTTTT
CASSEALWGVNTGELFF
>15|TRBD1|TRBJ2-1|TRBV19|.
TGTGCCAGTAGTATAGCCGGGACAGGGTTCAATGAGCAGTTCTTC
CASSIAGTGFNEQFF
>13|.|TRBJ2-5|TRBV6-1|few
TGTGCCAGCAGCCAGGACTTCCAAGAGACCCAGTACTTC
CASSQDFQETQYF
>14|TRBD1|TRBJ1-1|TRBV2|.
TGTGCCAGCAGTGCCGGGACAGGGGACACTGAAGCTTTCTTT
CASSAGTGDTEAFF
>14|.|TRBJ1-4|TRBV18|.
TGTGCCAGCTCACCATCTGGGAGGAAAGAAAAACTGTTTTTT
CASSPSGRKEKLFF
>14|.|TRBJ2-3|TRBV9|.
TGTGCCAGCAGCGTAGGGGCAGGGACAGATACGCAGTATTTT
CASSVGAGTDTQYF
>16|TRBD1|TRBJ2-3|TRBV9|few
TGTGCCAGCAGCGTAGTCCCAGGGGGCAACACAGATACGCAGTATTTT
CASSVVPGGNTDTQYF
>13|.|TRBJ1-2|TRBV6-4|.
TGTGCCAGCAGTGACGGGACAAACTATGGCTACACCTTC
CASSDGTNYGYTF
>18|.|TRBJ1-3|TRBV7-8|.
TGTGCCAGCAGCTTAGTGGCCCAAGCAGGGATCACAGGAAACACCATATATTTT
CASSLVAQAGITGNTIYF
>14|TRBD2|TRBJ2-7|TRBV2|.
TGTGCCAGCAGGGGGGAGACTAGCATCGACGAGCAGTACTTC
CASRGETSIDEQYF
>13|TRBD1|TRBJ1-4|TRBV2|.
TGTGCCAGCACCAGGGGGCAGAGTGAAAAACTGTTTTTT
CASTRGQSEKLFF
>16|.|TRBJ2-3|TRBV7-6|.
TGTGCCAGCAGTCAGAGGCGTGGGAGTAGCACAGATACGCAGTATTTT
CASSQRRGSSTDTQYF
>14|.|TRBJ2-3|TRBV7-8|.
TGTGCCAGCAGCGAGACACTTAGCACAGATACGCAGTATTTT
CASSETLSTDTQYF
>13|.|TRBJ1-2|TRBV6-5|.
TGTGCCAGCAGTCGGAACAGAAACTATGGCTACACCTTC
CASSRNRNYGYTF
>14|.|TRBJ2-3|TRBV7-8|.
TGTGCCAGCAGTATTACTCCGAGCACAGATACGCAGTATTTT
CASSITPSTDTQYF
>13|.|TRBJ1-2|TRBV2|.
TGTGCCAGCAGTGATCCCCCTGTACCTATCCCCCGATTC
CASSDPPVPIPRF
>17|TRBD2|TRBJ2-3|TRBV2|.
TGTGCCAGCAAATTACGGGCTAGCGGGACCCCCGGAGATACGCAGTATTTT
CASKLRASGTPGDTQYF
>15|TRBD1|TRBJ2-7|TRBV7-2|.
TGTGCCAGCAGCAAAGGACAGGTAGTTTCCTACGAGCAGTACTTC
CASSKGQVVSYEQYF
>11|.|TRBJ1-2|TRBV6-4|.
TGTGCCAGCAGTGACGGCGGTGGCTACACCTTC
CASSDGGGYTF
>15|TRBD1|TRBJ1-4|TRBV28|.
TGTGCCAGCAGTTTACAGGGGACAGGGCTTGAAAAACTGTTTTTT
CASSLQGTGLEKLFF
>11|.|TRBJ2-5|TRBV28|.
TGTGCCAGCAGCTCCCTGGAGACCCAGTACTTC
CASSSLETQYF
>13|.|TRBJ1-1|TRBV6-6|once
TGTGCCAGCATCTTCAGGGTGAACACTGAAGCTTTCTTT
CASIFRVNTEAFF
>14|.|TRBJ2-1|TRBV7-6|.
TGTGCCAGCAGCTTAGAGAAGCCCTACAATGAGCAGTTCTTC
CASSLEKPYNEQFF
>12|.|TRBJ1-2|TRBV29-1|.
TGCAGCGTTGTCAGTAAGAACTATGGCTACACCTTC
CSVVSKNYGYTF
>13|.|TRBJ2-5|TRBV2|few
TGTGCCAGCAGTTCGAGAGGCCGGGAGACCCAGTACTTC
CASSSRGRETQYF
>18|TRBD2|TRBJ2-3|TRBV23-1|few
TGCGCCAGCAAGAGGACTAGCGGACGCCGAAAACTCACAGATACGCAGTATTTT
CASKRTSGRRKLTDTQYF
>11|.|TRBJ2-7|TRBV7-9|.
TGTGCCAGCAGCACTGCCTACGAGCAGTACTTC
CASSTAYEQYF
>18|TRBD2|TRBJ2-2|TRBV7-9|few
TGTGCCAGCAGCATCGGGACTAGCGGGGGGCAATGGACCGGGGAGCTGTTTTTT
CASSIGTSGGQWTGELFF
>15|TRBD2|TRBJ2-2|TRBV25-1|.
TGTGCCGCCGGAAGGGGCCTAGCGGGGACCGGGGAGCTGTTTTTT
CAAGRGLAGTGELFF
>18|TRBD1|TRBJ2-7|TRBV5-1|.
TGCGCCAGCAGCTTGGGGACTACCGGGACAGGCATCTCCTACGAGCAGTACTTC
CASSLGTTGTGISYEQYF
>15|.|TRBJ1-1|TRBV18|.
TGTGCCAGCTCACCATCAATCCCTGGGCTCACTGAAGCTTTCTTT
CASSPSIPGLTEAFF
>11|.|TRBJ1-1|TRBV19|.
TGTGCCAGTAGTATCTATACTGAAGCTTTCTTT
CASSIYTEAFF
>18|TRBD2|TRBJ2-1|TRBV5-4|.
TGTGCCAGCAGCTTGTTTGGTGTGGGGGCTAGCGGGGGTCAGGTGCAGTTCTTC
CASSLFGVGASGGQVQFF
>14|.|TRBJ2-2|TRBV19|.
TGTGCCAGTAGTCCAGGGGTTGACACCGGGGAGCTGTTTTTT
CASSPGVDTGELFF
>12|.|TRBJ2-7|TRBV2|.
TGTGCCACGTCGGAACAGTCCTACGAGCAGTACTTC
CATSEQSYEQYF
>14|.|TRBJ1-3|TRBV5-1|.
TGCGCCAGCAGCGTGGATATCTCTGGAAACACCATATATTTT
CASSVDISGNTIYF